The rows below give T cell receptor beta chains drawn from one sample of a study of cytomegalovirus exposure and HLA in healthy donors. The method was immunoSEQ multiplex PCR; TCRdb's version includes in-frame clones alone and lacks a portion of them. The table counts just over 150,000 clones; over 1% lies in the top ten. Material: PBMCs. The receptors stem from a woman between 55 and 75 years old in good health and CMV-seronegative. The CDR3 runs from the conserved cysteine through the conserved F or W. Each record gives: J gene, V gene, CDR3 protein.

J: TRBJ2-7
V: TRBV6-1
CDR3: CASSEVFGLAGDEQYF

J: TRBJ2-7
V: TRBV6-5
CDR3: CASSSTGLQYYEQYF

J: TRBJ2-2
V: TRBV5-1
CDR3: CASSLGDNLNTGELFF

J: TRBJ2-2
V: TRBV5-1
CDR3: CASSLDRGITGELFF

J: TRBJ2-7
V: TRBV5-1
CDR3: CASSPLAGGPHEQYF

J: TRBJ2-7
V: TRBV7-2
CDR3: CASNAFGTSSYEQYF

J: TRBJ1-6
V: TRBV10-3
CDR3: CAITPGQGSNSPLHF

J: TRBJ2-5
V: TRBV19
CDR3: CASSIVGGETQYF

J: TRBJ2-1
V: TRBV7-3
CDR3: CASSSTGDSYNEQFF

J: TRBJ1-4
V: TRBV11-2
CDR3: CASSLDFFGLGGEKLFF

J: TRBJ2-3
V: TRBV9
CDR3: CASSVGPRGTDTQYF

J: TRBJ1-5
V: TRBV4-2
CDR3: CASSQEPNQGWANQPQHF

J: TRBJ1-1
V: TRBV6-4
CDR3: CAGSDSPGQTNTEAFF

J: TRBJ1-5
V: TRBV7-9
CDR3: CASSLSGENQPQHF

J: TRBJ2-1
V: TRBV27
CDR3: CASSLSPSQSTSYNEQFF

J: TRBJ2-5
V: TRBV9
CDR3: CASSSTGRVETQYF

J: TRBJ2-1
V: TRBV7-3
CDR3: CASSRTGGAMNEQFF

J: TRBJ2-5
V: TRBV4-1
CDR3: CASSQEKDMRKYF

J: TRBJ1-5
V: TRBV9
CDR3: CASSVAPEGPQHF

J: TRBJ1-2
V: TRBV5-1
CDR3: CASSEPGQGAAGYTF

J: TRBJ2-3
V: TRBV7-3
CDR3: CASSLEGTQYF

J: TRBJ2-4
V: TRBV5-5
CDR3: CASSLREGDIQYF

J: TRBJ1-2
V: TRBV18
CDR3: CASSLTENYGYTF

J: TRBJ2-7
V: TRBV4-3
CDR3: CASSGRGRDYEQYF

J: TRBJ1-5
V: TRBV4-1
CDR3: CASSQSGGPQHF

J: TRBJ2-3
V: TRBV15
CDR3: CATSSGTLAGVTDTQYF

J: TRBJ2-7
V: TRBV2
CDR3: CASSEWTDSYEQYF

J: TRBJ2-2
V: TRBV11-3
CDR3: CASSRTGELFF

J: TRBJ2-3
V: TRBV4-1
CDR3: CASSPAPGIPSTDTQYF

J: TRBJ2-3
V: TRBV7-9
CDR3: CASSPGASGSTDTQYF

J: TRBJ2-5
V: TRBV6-5
CDR3: CASRGVNGQTQYF

J: TRBJ1-5
V: TRBV19
CDR3: CASSIWQADQPQHF

J: TRBJ2-3
V: TRBV7-3
CDR3: CASSSGLAGGDTQYF

J: TRBJ2-1
V: TRBV15
CDR3: CATSGLAGDSYNEQFF

J: TRBJ2-2
V: TRBV14
CDR3: CASSHISIRGTGELFF

J: TRBJ1-1
V: TRBV5-6
CDR3: CASSTIGQGAAFF

J: TRBJ2-4
V: TRBV7-2
CDR3: CASSFRAGDKNIQYF

J: TRBJ1-2
V: TRBV7-2
CDR3: CASSRQGTGGYTF

J: TRBJ2-7
V: TRBV20-1
CDR3: CSFGGAYEQYF

J: TRBJ2-2
V: TRBV19
CDR3: CAIGTSANTGELFF

J: TRBJ2-1
V: TRBV25-1
CDR3: CASSGTSGRVNEQFF

J: TRBJ2-1
V: TRBV12-5
CDR3: CASGLAGGDNEQFF

J: TRBJ1-1
V: TRBV5-4
CDR3: CASSLYDRGDTEAFF

J: TRBJ2-3
V: TRBV6-5
CDR3: CASRLDQSTDTQYF

J: NA
V: TRBV5-1
CDR3: CASSSLKKGNAVRVEQYF

J: TRBJ2-6
V: TRBV6-6
CDR3: CASRTGTGANVLTF

J: TRBJ2-1
V: TRBV27
CDR3: CASSPSRADQGNEQFF

J: TRBJ1-1
V: TRBV20-1
CDR3: CSSNTEAFF

J: TRBJ2-3
V: TRBV7-6
CDR3: CASSFRLAGGTDTQYF

J: TRBJ2-1
V: TRBV29-1
CDR3: CSVETPGLARYNEQFF

J: TRBJ1-6
V: TRBV7-9
CDR3: CASSLAWGQVNSPLHF

J: TRBJ2-7
V: TRBV27
CDR3: CASRWAQGEQYF

J: TRBJ2-1
V: TRBV10-2
CDR3: CASSDYAGEQFF

J: TRBJ2-1
V: TRBV27
CDR3: CASSKRLAGAPYDEQFF

J: TRBJ2-1
V: TRBV9
CDR3: CASSVGGGSYNEQFF

J: TRBJ1-1
V: TRBV6-5
CDR3: CASSNSGGGTEAFF

J: TRBJ2-1
V: TRBV5-1
CDR3: CASSLDQGSYNEQFF

J: TRBJ1-5
V: TRBV2
CDR3: CASRLEGGPQHF

J: TRBJ1-1
V: TRBV19
CDR3: CASSILLGEAEAFF

J: TRBJ2-7
V: TRBV19
CDR3: CASSSGRAHEQYF